This T cell receptor beta chain was captured in a study of T cells after yellow fever vaccination. Findings and caveats of the study: Abundant contaminating clonotypes from the bulk population could appear in FACS-sorted repertoires. Post-booster repertoires contained most primary-vaccination clones again (roughly 96% CD4, approximately 86% CD8).

Concerning this clonotype itself: The target antigen is unknown.

J was trimmed by 8 bases and V by 1 base; bases with no gene match: 12. Germline V lookup: CDR1 LGHNA, CDR2 YNFKEQ. There are 17 residues in the CDR3. In making TCR cDNA, 5'RACE template switching added a universal primer site and UMIs to it. Via MiXCR, TCRdb re-called the 5' RACE reads, giving one row per CDR3 protein. In the table there are about 630,000 distinct CDR3 sequences, about 12% of which are singletons. The starting material was PBMCs, obtained on the day of the yellow fever booster vaccination. The receptor was isolated from a young man who received the YFV17D yellow fever vaccine. This chain connects TRBV4-2 to TRBJ2-1, with TRBD2 matching over 9 bases. CDR3 sequence: CASSQGRASGMEYEQFF. CDR3 DNA: TGTGCCAGCAGCCAAGGTCGGGCTAGCGGGATGGAATATGAGCAGTTCTTC.